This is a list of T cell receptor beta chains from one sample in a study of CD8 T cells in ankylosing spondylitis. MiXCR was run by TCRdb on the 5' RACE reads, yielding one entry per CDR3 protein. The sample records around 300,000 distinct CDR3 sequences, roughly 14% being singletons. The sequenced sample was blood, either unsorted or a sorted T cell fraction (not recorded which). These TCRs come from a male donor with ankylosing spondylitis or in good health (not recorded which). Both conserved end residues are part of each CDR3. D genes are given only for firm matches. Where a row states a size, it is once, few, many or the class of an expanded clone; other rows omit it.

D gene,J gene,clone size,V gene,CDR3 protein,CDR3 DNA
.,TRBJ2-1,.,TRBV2,CASSDIAGQLRSGEQFF,TGTGCCAGCAGTGACATTGCGGGGCAACTAAGGTCGGGTGAGCAGTTCTTC
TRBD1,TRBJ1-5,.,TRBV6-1,CASRGVRTGNQPQHF,TGTGCCAGCAGGGGAGTCCGGACAGGGAATCAGCCCCAGCATTTT
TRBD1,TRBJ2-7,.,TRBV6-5,CASSSGTGVYEQYF,TGTGCCAGCAGTTCCGGGACAGGTGTTTACGAGCAGTACTTC
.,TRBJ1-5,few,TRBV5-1,CASLIRASQPQHF,TGCGCCAGCCTTATCCGGGCAAGTCAGCCCCAGCATTTT
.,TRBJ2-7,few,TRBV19,CASSIDRVGYEQYF,TGTGCCAGTAGTATAGACAGGGTGGGCTACGAGCAGTACTTC
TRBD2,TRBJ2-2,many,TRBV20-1,CSLTSLRGTGELFF,TGCAGCCTGACTAGCCTCCGAGGCACCGGGGAGCTGTTTTTT
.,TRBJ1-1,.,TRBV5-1,CASSSQMNTEAFF,TGCGCCAGCAGCTCCCAGATGAACACTGAAGCTTTCTTT
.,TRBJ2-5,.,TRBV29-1,CSVEEGGQGAVETQYF,TGCAGCGTTGAAGAGGGGGGGCAGGGGGCGGTGGAGACCCAGTACTTC
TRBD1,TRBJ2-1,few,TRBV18,CASSPVNRQGRGEQFF,TGTGCCAGCTCACCGGTGAATCGACAGGGGAGAGGTGAGCAGTTCTTC
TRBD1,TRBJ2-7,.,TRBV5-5,CASSLISGGYYEQYF,TGTGCCAGCAGCTTGATCTCAGGGGGCTACTACGAGCAGTACTTC
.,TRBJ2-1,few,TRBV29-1,CSVGGLPEGGEQFF,TGCAGCGTTGGGGGACTGCCCGAGGGAGGTGAGCAGTTCTTC
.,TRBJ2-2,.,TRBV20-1,CSATAPNTGELFF,TGCAGTGCTACTGCTCCGAACACCGGGGAGCTGTTTTTT
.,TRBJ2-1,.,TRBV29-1,CSVDAVGRHNEQFF,TGCAGCGTTGACGCGGTGGGACGCCACAATGAGCAGTTCTTC
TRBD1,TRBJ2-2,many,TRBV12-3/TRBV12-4,CASSQGQGNRPGELFF,TGTGCCAGCAGCCAGGGACAGGGGAACCGTCCCGGGGAGCTGTTTTTT
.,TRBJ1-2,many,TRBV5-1,CASSLGEQGANYGYTF,TGCGCCAGCAGCTTGGGCGAGCAGGGCGCTAACTATGGCTACACCTTC
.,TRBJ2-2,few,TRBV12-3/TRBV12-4,CASSFQGGLPGELFF,TGTGCCAGCAGTTTCCAGGGGGGGCTCCCCGGGGAGCTGTTTTTT
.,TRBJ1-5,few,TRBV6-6,CASILGAGQPQHF,TGTGCCAGCATCTTGGGGGCAGGGCAGCCCCAGCATTTT
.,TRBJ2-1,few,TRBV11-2,CASSLRPTRDEQFF,TGTGCCAGCAGCCTTCGACCCACTCGGGATGAGCAGTTCTTC
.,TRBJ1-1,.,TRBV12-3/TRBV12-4,CASSPASRLTEAFF,TGTGCCAGCAGTCCCGCTTCAAGGCTCACTGAAGCTTTCTTT
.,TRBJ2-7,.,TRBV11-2,CASSLVPGGRDEQYF,TGTGCCAGCAGCTTAGTGCCAGGGGGGAGGGACGAGCAGTACTTC
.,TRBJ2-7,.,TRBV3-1,CASSQAVTYEQYF,TGTGCCAGCAGCCAGGCGGTTACCTACGAGCAGTACTTC
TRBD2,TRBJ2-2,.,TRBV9,CASSRTSRNTGELFF,TGTGCCAGCAGCCGGACTAGCAGGAACACCGGGGAGCTGTTTTTT
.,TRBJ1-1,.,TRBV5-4,CASSPTGPTLEAFF,TGTGCCAGCAGCCCTACAGGGCCCACCCTTGAAGCTTTCTTT
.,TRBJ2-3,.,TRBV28,CASSSGDAPDTQYF,TGTGCCAGCAGTTCCGGGGACGCGCCAGATACGCAGTATTTT
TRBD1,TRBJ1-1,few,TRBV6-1,CASSAGGANTEAFF,TGTGCCAGCAGTGCAGGGGGCGCAAACACTGAAGCTTTCTTT
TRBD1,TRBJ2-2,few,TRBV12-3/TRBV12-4,CASSPTTGGSKLSNTGELFF,TGTGCCAGCAGTCCTACGACAGGGGGCAGTAAACTTTCGAACACCGGGGAGCTGTTTTTT
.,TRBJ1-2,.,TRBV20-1,CSARDPGARGYGYTF,TGCAGTGCTAGAGATCCGGGGGCGCGGGGCTATGGCTACACCTTC
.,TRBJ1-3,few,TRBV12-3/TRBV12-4,CASSFIRDGRNTIYF,TGTGCCAGCAGTTTCATCAGGGACGGACGAAACACCATATATTTT
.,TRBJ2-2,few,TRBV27,CASSWRTVNTGELFF,TGTGCCAGCAGTTGGAGGACGGTGAACACCGGGGAGCTGTTTTTT